This section outlines one T cell receptor (beta chain) sequence together with its context. As yet, its antigen is unknown. The data stem from a study of cytomegalovirus exposure and HLA in healthy donors. Study results and limitations: Reports described diagnosis of cytomegalovirus status by the classifier as highly specific and sensitive.

Healthy donors of bone marrow made up the group. Amplification used 60 Vbeta primers and 13 Jbeta primers. Generated by immunoSEQ multiplex PCR, the TCRdb table keeps only in-frame clones and is missing some. The sample has 90,000 to 150,000 clones, less than 20% seen once. Per the germline V gene, CDR1 is SGHTA and CDR2 is FQGNSA. The CDR3 length is 16 residues. V lost 4 bases, J lost 4 bases, and 6 bases stayed unmatched. The rearrangement links TRBV7-2 to TRBJ1-6; 8 bases match TRBD1. The sequence came from a woman between 18 and 30 years old in good health and CMV-seronegative. The sequencing sample was made of PBMCs. The CDR3 loop is CASSSNTGGYNSPLHF. CDR3 DNA: TGTGCCAGCAGCTCAAACACAGGGGGGTATAATTCACCCCTCCACTTT.